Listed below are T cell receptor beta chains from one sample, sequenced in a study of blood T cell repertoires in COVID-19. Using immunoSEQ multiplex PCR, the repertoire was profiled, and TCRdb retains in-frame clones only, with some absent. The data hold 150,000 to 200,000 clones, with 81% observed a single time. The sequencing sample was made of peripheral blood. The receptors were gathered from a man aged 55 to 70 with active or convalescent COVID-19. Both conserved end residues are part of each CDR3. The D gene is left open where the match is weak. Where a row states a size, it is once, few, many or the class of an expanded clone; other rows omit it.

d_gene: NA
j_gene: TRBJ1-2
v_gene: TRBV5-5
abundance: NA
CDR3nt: TGTGCCAGCAGCCAGGACAGTAACTATGGCTACACCTTC
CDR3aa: CASSQDSNYGYTF

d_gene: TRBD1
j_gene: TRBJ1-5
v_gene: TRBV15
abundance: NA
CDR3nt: TGTGCCACCGGCATGGGACAGCTGAATCAGCCCCAGCATTTT
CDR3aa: CATGMGQLNQPQHF

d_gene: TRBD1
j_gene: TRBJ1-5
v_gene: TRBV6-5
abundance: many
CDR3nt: TGTGCCAGCAGTCCTCAGGGGGCCCATCAGCCCCAGCATTTT
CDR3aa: CASSPQGAHQPQHF

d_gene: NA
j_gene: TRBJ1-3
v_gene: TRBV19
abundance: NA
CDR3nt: TGTGCCAGTAGTATACGACAGTTTTTCTCTGGAAACACCATATATTTT
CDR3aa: CASSIRQFFSGNTIYF

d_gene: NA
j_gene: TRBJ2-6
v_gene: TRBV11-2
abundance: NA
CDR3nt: TGTGCCAGCAGGTACTCTGGGGCCAACGTCCTGACTTTC
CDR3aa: CASRYSGANVLTF

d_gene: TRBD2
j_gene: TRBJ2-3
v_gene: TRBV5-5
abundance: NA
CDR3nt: TGTGCCAGCAGCTTGGCAAGCGGGACGCACACAGATACGCAGTATTTT
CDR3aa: CASSLASGTHTDTQYF

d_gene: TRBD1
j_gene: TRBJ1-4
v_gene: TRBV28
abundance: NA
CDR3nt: TGTGCCAGCAGTCCGGAGGACAGGGCTAAGATAGCTAATGAAAAACTGTTTTTT
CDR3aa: CASSPEDRAKIANEKLFF

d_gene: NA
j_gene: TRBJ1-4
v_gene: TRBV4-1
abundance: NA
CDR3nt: TGCGCCAGCAGCCAAGAGGCGGGGAGGCGTGAAAAACTGTTTTTT
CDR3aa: CASSQEAGRREKLFF

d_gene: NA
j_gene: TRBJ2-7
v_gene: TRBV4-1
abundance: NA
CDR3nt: TGCGCCAGCAGCCAAGTTTTTGTGGGAGGCCCCTACGAGCAGTACTTC
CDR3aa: CASSQVFVGGPYEQYF

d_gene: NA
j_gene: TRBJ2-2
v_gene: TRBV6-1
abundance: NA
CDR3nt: TGTGCCAGCAGTTATTCCTCTCCCGGGGAGCTGTTTTTT
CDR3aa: CASSYSSPGELFF

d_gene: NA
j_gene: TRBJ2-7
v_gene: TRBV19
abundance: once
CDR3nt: TGTGCCAGTAGATGGGACACTAGCTCCTACGAGCAGTACTTC
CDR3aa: CASRWDTSSYEQYF

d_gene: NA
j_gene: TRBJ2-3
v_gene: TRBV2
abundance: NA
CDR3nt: TGTGCCAGCAGTGACTACGACTTAGCCACGCAGTATTTT
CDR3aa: CASSDYDLATQYF

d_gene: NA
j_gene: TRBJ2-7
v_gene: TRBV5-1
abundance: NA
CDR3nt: TGCGCCAGCAGCTTGGATGGGGCGTCCGAGCAGTACTTC
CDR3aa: CASSLDGASEQYF

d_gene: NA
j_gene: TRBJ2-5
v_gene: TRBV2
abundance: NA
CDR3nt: TGTGCCAGCAGTGATCGGGCCAGGGGTGCAGAGACCCAGTACTTC
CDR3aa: CASSDRARGAETQYF

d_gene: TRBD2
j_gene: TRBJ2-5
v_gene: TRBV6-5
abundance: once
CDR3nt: TGTGCCAGCACCGCGGGGGGGCGGGAGACCCAGTACTTC
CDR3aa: CASTAGGRETQYF

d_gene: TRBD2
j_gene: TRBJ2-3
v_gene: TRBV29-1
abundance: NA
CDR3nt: TGCAGCGGGCTAGCGGGGCGTCTCACAGATACGCAGTATTTT
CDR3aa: CSGLAGRLTDTQYF